The T cell receptor beta chain described here comes from a study of identifying expanded T cells in peripheral blood. Study results and limitations: Around 1.2 clones differed between technical replicates, versus approximately 16 and 20 over time. Two-week clone count variance significantly increased as total template count grew.

Comments on this clone: Its specificity is not known.

Healthy donors had no documented immune events, such as infections, while sampled. Sequencing used immunoSEQ multiplex PCR; TCRdb keeps in-frame clones, though not all of them. The data contain more than 85,000 clones, approximately 88% of them seen just once; the ten biggest clones take up less than 15%. V shed 3 bases, J shed 8 bases, and the junction held 7 bases outside the gene matches. Germline values: CDR1 SGHTS, CDR2 YDEGEE. This CDR3 has 14 residues. The source material was blood. V gene TRBV5-8 combines with J gene TRBJ1-4; TRBD1 matches at 7 bases. This TCR was recovered from a person aged 18 to 75 in good health. CDR3 bases: TGTGCCAGCAGCTCGACAGGGTGGAACGAAAAACTGTTTTTT. Translating it yields CASSSTGWNEKLFF. The complete variable domain, with remaining parts taken from reference TRBV5-8 and TRBJ1-4, reads EAGVTQSPTHLIKTRGQQATLRCSPISGHTSVYWYQQALGLGLQFLLWYDEGEERNRGNFPPRFSGRQFPNYSSELNVNALELEDSALYLCASSSTGWNEKLFFGSGTQLSVL.